This T cell receptor (beta chain) was recovered during a study of blood T cell repertoires in COVID-19. On the study more broadly: Samples taken during acute and convalescent COVID-19 were collected in the United States, Italy and Spain. The cDNA or gDNA used as material had been derived from T cells, B-cell-depleted T cells, or PBMCs.

This CDR3 is 14 amino acids long. V lost 6 bases, J lost 1 base, and 12 bases lay in between. Germline V CDR1 and CDR2: MNHEY, SVGAGI. Authors' analysis steps: Researchers report that nucleated cell counts were estimated from reference gene primer amplification. Clones were read by immunoSEQ multiplex PCR, and TCRdb kept only the in-frame ones, dropping some. V and J calls and clone size come straight from that table; D and trimming were deduced from the DNA. The table records about 210,000 clones, 65% to 90% of them present only once. Patients at the Seattle site were enrolled during active infection and followed longitudinally.

Sequenced: peripheral blood. This chain links TRBV6-5 with TRBJ1-1, with D perhaps TRBD1 (6 bases). The receptor comes from a man in his fifties or sixties with COVID-19, enrolled during active disease. CDR3 sequence: CASSALGGNTEAFF. The CDR3 nucleotides are TGTGCCAGCAGCGCCTTAGGGGGGAACACTGAAGCTTTCTTT.